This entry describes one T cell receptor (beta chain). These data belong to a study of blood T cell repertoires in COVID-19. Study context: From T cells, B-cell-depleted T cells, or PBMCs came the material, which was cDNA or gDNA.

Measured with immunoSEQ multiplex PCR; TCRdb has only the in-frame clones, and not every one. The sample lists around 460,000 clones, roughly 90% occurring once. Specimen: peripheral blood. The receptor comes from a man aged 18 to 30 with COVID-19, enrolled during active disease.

The CDR3 spells CASSLWTDGYTF. The CDR3, as DNA: TGTGCCAGCAGCTTGTGGACAGATGGCTACACCTTC. The rearrangement joins TRBV5-6 to TRBJ1-2, with D possibly matching TRBD1 (6 bases). Germline CDR1 SGHDT, CDR2 YYEEEE. V lost 1 base to trimming and J lost 6 bases, with 7 bases between them. The CDR3 consists of 12 residues.